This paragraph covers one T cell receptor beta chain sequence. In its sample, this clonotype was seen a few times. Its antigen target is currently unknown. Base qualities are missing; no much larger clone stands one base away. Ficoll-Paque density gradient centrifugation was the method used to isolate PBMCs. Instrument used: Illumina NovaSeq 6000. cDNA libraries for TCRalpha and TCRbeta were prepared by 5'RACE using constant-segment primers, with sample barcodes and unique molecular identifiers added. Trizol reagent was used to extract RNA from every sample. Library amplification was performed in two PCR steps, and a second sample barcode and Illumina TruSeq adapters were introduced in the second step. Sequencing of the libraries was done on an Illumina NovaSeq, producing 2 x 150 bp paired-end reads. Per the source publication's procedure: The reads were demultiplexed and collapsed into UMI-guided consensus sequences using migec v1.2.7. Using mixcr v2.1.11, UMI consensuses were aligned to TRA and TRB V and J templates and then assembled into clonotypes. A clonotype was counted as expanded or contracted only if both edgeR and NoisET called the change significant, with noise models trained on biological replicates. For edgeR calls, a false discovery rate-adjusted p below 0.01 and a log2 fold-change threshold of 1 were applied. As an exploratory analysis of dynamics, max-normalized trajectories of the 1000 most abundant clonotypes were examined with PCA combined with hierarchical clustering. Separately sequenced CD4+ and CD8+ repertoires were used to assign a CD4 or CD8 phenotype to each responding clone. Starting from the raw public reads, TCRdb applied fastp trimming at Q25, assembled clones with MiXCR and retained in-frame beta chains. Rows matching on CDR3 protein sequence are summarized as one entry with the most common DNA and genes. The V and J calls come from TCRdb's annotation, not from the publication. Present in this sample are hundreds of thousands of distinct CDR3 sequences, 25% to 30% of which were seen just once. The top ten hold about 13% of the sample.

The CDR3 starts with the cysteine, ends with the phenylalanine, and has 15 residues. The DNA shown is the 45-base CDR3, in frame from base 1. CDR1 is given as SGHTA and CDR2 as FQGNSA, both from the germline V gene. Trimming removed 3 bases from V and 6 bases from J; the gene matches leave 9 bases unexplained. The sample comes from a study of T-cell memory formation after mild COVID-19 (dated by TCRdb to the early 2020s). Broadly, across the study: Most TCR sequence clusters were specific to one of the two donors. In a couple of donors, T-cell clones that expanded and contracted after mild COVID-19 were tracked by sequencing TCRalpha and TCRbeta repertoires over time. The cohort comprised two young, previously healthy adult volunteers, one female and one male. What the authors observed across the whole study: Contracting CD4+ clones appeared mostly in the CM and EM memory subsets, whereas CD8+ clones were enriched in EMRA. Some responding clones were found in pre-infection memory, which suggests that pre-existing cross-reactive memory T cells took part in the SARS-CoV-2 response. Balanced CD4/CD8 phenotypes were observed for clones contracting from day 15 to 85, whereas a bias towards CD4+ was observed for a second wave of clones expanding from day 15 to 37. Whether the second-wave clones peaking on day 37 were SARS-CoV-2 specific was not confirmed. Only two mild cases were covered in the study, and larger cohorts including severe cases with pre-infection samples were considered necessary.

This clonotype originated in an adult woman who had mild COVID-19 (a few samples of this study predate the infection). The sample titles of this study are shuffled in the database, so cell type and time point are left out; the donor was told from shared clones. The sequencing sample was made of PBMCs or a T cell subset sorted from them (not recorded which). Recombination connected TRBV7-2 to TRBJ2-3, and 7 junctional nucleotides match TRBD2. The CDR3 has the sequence CASSLLAGTPDTQYF. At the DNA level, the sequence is TGTGCCAGCAGCTTGTTAGCGGGCACGCCCGATACGCAGTATTTT.